This T cell receptor (beta chain) was recorded in a study of blood T cell repertoires in COVID-19. Study as a whole: The United States, Italy and Spain provided the acute and convalescent COVID-19 samples. T cells, B-cell-depleted T cells, or PBMCs provided the cDNA or gDNA that served as material.

Germline V gene sequence: CDR1 ENHRY, CDR2 SYGVKD. The CDR3 spans 14 residues. V was cut by 3 bases and J by 1 base, with 9 bases left in between. Methods used by the authors: Amplification of reference gene primers was used by the study to estimate nucleated cell counts. Profiling relied on immunoSEQ multiplex PCR, and the TCRdb table lists in-frame clones only, not all of them. The V and J calls and the clone size are those of that table, but D and trimming were determined from the DNA. This repertoire shows roughly 99,000 clones, roughly 80% found once; its top ten account for more than 4%. The V call is TRBV10-3, the J call TRBJ1-1, with D tentatively TRBD1 (5 bases). The source of this sequence is a human donor in a cohort sampled during active COVID-19. Specimen: peripheral blood. The CDR3, as DNA: TGTGCCATCAGTGAACAACAGGAGAACACTGAAGCTTTCTTT. Encoded protein: CAISEQQENTEAFF.